This T cell receptor (beta chain) was observed in a study of blood T cell repertoires in COVID-19. Across the whole study: COVID-19 samples collected from the United States, Italy and Spain covered acute and convalescent phases. T cells, B-cell-depleted T cells, or PBMCs supplied cDNA or gDNA.

In the authors' methods: Reference gene primers were amplified, and this amplification served to estimate nucleated cell counts. Using immunoSEQ multiplex PCR, the repertoire was profiled, and TCRdb retains in-frame clones only, with some absent. V and J calls and clone size follow that table, whereas D and trimming were derived from the DNA. The profile covers about 220,000 clones, with roughly 90% appearing a single time and 3% to 4.5% taken by the ten largest. Material: PBMCs or T cells enriched from blood (not recorded which). This clonotype was sampled from a woman aged 40 to 49 with acute COVID-19.

The CDR3 DNA reads TGTGCCAGCAGCGGCGGATTAAACACTGAAGCTTTCTTT. Protein sequence: CASSGGLNTEAFF. V and J are TRBV12-3 or TRBV12-4 and TRBJ1-1; D unresolved. The V end lost 6 bases, the J end lost 2 bases, and 10 bases lay between the germline ends. The CDR3 extends over 13 amino acids.